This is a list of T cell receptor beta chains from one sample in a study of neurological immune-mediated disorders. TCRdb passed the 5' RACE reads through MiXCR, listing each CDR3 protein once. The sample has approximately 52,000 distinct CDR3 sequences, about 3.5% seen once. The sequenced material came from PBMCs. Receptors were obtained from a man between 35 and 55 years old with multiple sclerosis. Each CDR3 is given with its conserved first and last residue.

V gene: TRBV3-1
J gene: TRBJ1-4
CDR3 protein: CASSPTGAYEKLFF

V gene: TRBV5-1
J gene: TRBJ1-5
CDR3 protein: CASSLEGAPDQPQHF

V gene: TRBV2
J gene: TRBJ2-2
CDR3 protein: CASSLTGGMAGELFF

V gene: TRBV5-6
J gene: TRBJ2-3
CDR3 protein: CASSFPQGGTDTQYF

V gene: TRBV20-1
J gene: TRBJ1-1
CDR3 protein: CSAAPRGGTEAFF

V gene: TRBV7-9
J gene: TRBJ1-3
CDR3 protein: CASSPGGAQGNTIYF

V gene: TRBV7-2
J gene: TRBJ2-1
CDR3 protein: CASSLVKGVEQFF

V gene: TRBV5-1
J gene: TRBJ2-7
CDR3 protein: CASSLYPGQTGVAYEQYF

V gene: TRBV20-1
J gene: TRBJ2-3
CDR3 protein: CSARVTLTDTQYF

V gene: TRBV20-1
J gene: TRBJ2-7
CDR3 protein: CSASRLRGQGSSYEQYF

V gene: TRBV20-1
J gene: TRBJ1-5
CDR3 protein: CSASAGTHNQPQHF